These 4 T cell receptor beta chains were sequenced from one sample in a study of vaccination and CD4 T cells after COVID-19. The Oncomine TCR Beta short-read assay was applied to DNA of cultured CD4+ T cells. It was cultured CD4+ T cells from which genomic DNA was extracted. TCRdb processed the PCR reads anew with MiXCR; each CDR3 protein has one entry. The repertoire includes several thousand distinct CDR3 sequences, roughly 31% of them detected once, and roughly 10% sits in the top ten. Treatment defined: roughly ten-day PBMC culture with coronavirus spike peptide pools or control peptides (ViraFEST assay). CD4+ T lymphocytes from the unexposed donor were collected before the COVID-19 pandemic (2011-2018). For these receptors, no antigen is known. The sequenced material came from CD4+ T cells from blood, cultured in vitro. The receptors originated from a human donor in good health.

This rearrangement joins TRBV7-9 to TRBJ1-5, with 8 bases matching TRBD1. CDR3 length: 15 residues. The junction had 5 bases not matched to a gene; V was cut back by 5 bases and J by 2 bases. Germline values: CDR1 SEHNR, CDR2 FQNEAQ (reference sequence). The DNA of the CDR3 is TGTGCCAGCAGCCCCTTGGACAGGGGCAATCAGCCCCAGCATTTT. It codes for CASSPLDRGNQPQHF.

The rearrangement uses TRBV10-3 and TRBJ1-3; D unresolved. Trimming took off 0 bases at V and 2 bases at J, with 8 bases between the two ends. This CDR3 is built from 15 residues. Germline assignment: CDR1 ENHRY and CDR2 SYGVKD. The CDR3 sequence: CAISESRATGNTIYF. The CDR3 DNA reads as TGTGCCATCAGTGAGTCGAGGGCCACTGGAAACACCATATATTTT.

CDR3 amino acids: CASSPSGFPYEQYF. The CDR3 DNA reads as TGTGCCAGCAGCCCCTCCGGATTCCCCTACGAGCAGTACTTC. The chain joins TRBV7-2 to TRBJ2-7; D call uncertain. Deletions cut 5 bases from V and 2 bases from J, with 13 bases between. The CDR3 runs to 14 residues. Germline V gene lookup returns CDR1 SGHTA and CDR2 FQGNSA.

This sequence joins TRBV14 and TRBJ2-5, with D perhaps TRBD1 or TRBD2 (6 bases each). Germline CDR1 and CDR2: SGHDN and FVKESK. The CDR3 extends over 16 amino acids. V lost 2 bases and J 5 bases, leaving 18 bases between the germline ends. The CDR3 region has the DNA TGTGCCAGCAGCCAACTTCTGACTAGAGGGGGGGAGACCCAGTACTTC. Amino acids: CASSQLLTRGGETQYF.